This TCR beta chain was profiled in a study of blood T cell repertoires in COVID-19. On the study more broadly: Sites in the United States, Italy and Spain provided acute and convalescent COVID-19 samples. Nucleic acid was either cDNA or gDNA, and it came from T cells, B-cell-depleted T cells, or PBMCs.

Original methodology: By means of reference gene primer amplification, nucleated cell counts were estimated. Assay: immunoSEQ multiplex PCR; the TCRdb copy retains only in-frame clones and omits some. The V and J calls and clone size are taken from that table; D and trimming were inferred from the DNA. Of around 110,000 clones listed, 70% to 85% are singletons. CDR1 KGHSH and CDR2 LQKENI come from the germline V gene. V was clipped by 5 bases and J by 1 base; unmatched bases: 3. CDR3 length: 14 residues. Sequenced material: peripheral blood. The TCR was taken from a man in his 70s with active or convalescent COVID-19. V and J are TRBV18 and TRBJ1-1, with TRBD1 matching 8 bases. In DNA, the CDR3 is TGTGCCAGCTCAGCCGGGACAGGGAACACTGAAGCTTTCTTT. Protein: CASSAGTGNTEAFF.